The 10 T cell receptor beta chains in this list originate from one sample, sequenced in a study of vaccination effects on CD4 cells after COVID-19. No antigen is known for these receptors. The method was immunoSEQ multiplex PCR; TCRdb's version includes in-frame clones alone and lacks a portion of them. Of approximately 30,000 clones listed, approximately 69% were seen once; the top ten hold about 8.1%. Before sequencing, viral peptide pools were used by the ViraFEST assay to expand antigen-specific CD4+ T cells. Culturing for about ten days preceded CD4+ T cell isolation. Participants each got two BNT162b2 or mRNA-1273 vaccine doses. The input for sequencing was CD4+ T cells from PBMCs cultured with SARS-CoV-2 spike peptides, taken after COVID-19 vaccination. These receptors were taken from a human donor who received a COVID-19 vaccine.

J is TRBJ2-7 and V is TRBV4-2, with unresolved D. Per germline, CDR1 LGHNA and CDR2 YNFKEQ. The CDR3 sequence is 14 residues long. The ends were cut back, 6 bases at V and 3 bases at J, with 15 bases in the middle. DNA of the CDR3: TGTGCCAGCAGGACCGACTGGGGAAGCTACGAGCAGTACTTC. It translates to CASRTDWGSYEQYF.

This clone came up a few times. V gene TRBV15 combines with J gene TRBJ2-5; D perhaps matches TRBD1 (6 bases). Germline V gives CDR1 LNHNV, CDR2 YYDKDF (reference sequence). V shed 0 bases and J shed 2 bases, with 13 bases lying between them. CDR3 size: 16 residues. The CDR3 is CATSRDGQSPQETQYF. As DNA, the CDR3 is TGTGCCACCAGCAGAGATGGACAGTCCCCACAAGAGACCCAGTACTTC.

This sequence joins TRBV6-6 and TRBJ1-2; no clear D gene. Germline lookup yields CDR1 MNHNY and CDR2 SVGAGI (reference sequence). This CDR3 is 14 amino acids long. The ends were cut back, 2 bases at V and 2 bases at J, with 9 bases in the middle. The CDR3 region is CASSYDPWNYGYTF. The CDR3, as DNA: TGTGCCAGCAGTTACGATCCCTGGAACTATGGCTACACCTTC.

The chain has TRBV19 and TRBJ1-2; no reliable D call. V shed 6 bases and J shed 0 bases, with 17 bases lying between them. There are 16 residues in the CDR3. Germline V gene sequence: CDR1 LNHDA, CDR2 SQIVND (reference sequence). CDR3 residues: CASSRPSAASNYGYTF. The CDR3 DNA reads as TGTGCCAGTAGCCGTCCCTCGGCAGCCTCTAACTATGGCTACACCTTC.

This clone was seen a few times. The V and J genes are TRBV7-6 and TRBJ2-2; the D is unclear. The V end was cut by 1 base, the J end by 2 bases, with 11 bases between. CDR1 and CDR2 from the germline V gene are SGHVS and FNYEAQ. This CDR3 has 16 residues. CDR3 DNA sequence: TGTGCCAGCAGCTTAGGTCGGCTTATCAACACCGGGGAGCTGTTTTTT. It codes for CASSLGRLINTGELFF.

J is TRBJ2-7 and V is TRBV5-6; D remains unclear. Trimming removed 0 bases at V and 2 bases at J, with 9 bases between. CDR3 length: 14 residues. The germline CDR1 and CDR2 sequences are SGHDT and YYEEEE. CDR3 amino acids: CASSLVDRTYEQYF. DNA for the CDR3: TGTGCCAGCAGCTTGGTGGACCGGACCTACGAGCAGTACTTC.

The chain has TRBV6-1 and TRBJ2-3; a weak D match, TRBD1 (6 bases). V lost 4 bases and J lost 6, with 23 bases in between. CDR3 length equals 17 residues. In germline, CDR1 is MNHNS, CDR2 SASEGT. CDR3 residues: CASSANRVNQGSDTQYF. DNA for the CDR3: TGTGCCAGCAGTGCAAACAGGGTAAATCAAGGTTCCGATACGCAGTATTTT.

The V gene is TRBV3-1 (or the pseudogene TRBV3-2), the J gene TRBJ2-1; no clear D gene. V lost 0 bases, J lost 1 base, and 7 bases lay in between. Germline assignment: CDR1 LGHDT and CDR2 YNNKEL (reference sequence). The CDR3 covers 15 residues. The DNA of the CDR3 is TGTGCCAGCAGCCAAGATTTTTTGTCCTACAATGAGCAGTTCTTC. Its protein is CASSQDFLSYNEQFF.

The chain combines TRBV19 with TRBJ1-2, with D possibly being TRBD1 (5 bases). V was trimmed by 2 bases and J by 6 bases, leaving 7 bases between them. Germline V lookup: CDR1 LNHDA, CDR2 SQIVND (reference sequence). This CDR3 comprises 12 residues. DNA for the CDR3: TGTGCCAGTAGTATAAGAGGGGATGGCTACACCTTC. Translated, it gives CASSIRGDGYTF.

The chain combines TRBV19 with TRBJ2-2; TRBD1 or TRBD2 may be the D gene (5 bases each). V was shortened by 4 bases and J by 1 base, with 7 bases between the two germline ends. Germline assignment: CDR1 LNHDA and CDR2 SQIVND (reference sequence). The CDR3 contains 14 residues. The CDR3 loop is CASSRGVNTGELFF. CDR3 DNA sequence: TGTGCCAGTAGTAGAGGGGTGAACACCGGGGAGCTGTTTTTT.